This T cell receptor (beta chain) was captured by sequencing in a study of OX40 agonist ivuxolimab in advanced cancers. Using immunoSEQ multiplex PCR, the repertoire was profiled, and TCRdb retains in-frame clones only, with some absent. The sample gives roughly 90,000 clones, 75% to 90% of which show up once; roughly 0.22% is in the top ten. V lost 6 bases and J lost 8, with 13 bases in between. From germline, CDR1 is SNHLY and CDR2 FYNNEI. The CDR3 has 13 amino acids. The V gene is TRBV2, the J gene TRBJ1-4; possibly TRBD1 for D (6 bases). The receptor comes from an adult with an advanced solid tumor such as melanoma, head and neck, liver or kidney cancer. Sample: CD4+ or CD8+ T cells sorted from blood, taken in a trial of the OX40 agonist ivuxolimab. CDR3 bases: TGTGCCAGCAGCTTACAGGGTGGGGAAAAACTGTTTTTT. It yields the protein CASSLQGGEKLFF.